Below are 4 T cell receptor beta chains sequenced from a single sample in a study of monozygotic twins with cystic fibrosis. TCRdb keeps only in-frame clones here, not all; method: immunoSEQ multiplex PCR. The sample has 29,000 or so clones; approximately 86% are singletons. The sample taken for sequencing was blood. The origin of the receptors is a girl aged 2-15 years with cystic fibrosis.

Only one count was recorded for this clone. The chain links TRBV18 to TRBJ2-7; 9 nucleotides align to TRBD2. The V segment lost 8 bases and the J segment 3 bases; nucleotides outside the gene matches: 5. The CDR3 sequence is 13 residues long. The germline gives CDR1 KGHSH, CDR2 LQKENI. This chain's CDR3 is CASLSGSSYEQYF. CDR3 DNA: TGTGCCAGCCTTAGCGGGAGTAGCTACGAGCAGTACTTC.

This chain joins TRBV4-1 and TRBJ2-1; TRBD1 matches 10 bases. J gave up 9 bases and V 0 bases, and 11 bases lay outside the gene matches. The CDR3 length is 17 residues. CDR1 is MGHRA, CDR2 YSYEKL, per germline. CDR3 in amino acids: CASSQDLPRQGAGEQFF. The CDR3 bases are TGCGCCAGCAGCCAAGACTTACCGCGACAGGGGGCAGGTGAGCAGTTCTTC.

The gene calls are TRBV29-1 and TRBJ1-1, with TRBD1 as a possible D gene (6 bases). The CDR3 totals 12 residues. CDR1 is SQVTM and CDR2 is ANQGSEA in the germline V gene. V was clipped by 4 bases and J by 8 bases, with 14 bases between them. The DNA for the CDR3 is TGCAGCGTTGCCAGGGGAGGAGAGGAAGCTTTCTTT. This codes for CSVARGGEEAFF.

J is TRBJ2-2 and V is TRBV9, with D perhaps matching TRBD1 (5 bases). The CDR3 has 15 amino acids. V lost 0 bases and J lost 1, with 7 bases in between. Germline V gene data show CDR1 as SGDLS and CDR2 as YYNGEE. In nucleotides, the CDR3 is TGTGCCAGCAGCGTAGAACAGGTGAACACCGGGGAGCTGTTTTTT. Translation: CASSVEQVNTGELFF.